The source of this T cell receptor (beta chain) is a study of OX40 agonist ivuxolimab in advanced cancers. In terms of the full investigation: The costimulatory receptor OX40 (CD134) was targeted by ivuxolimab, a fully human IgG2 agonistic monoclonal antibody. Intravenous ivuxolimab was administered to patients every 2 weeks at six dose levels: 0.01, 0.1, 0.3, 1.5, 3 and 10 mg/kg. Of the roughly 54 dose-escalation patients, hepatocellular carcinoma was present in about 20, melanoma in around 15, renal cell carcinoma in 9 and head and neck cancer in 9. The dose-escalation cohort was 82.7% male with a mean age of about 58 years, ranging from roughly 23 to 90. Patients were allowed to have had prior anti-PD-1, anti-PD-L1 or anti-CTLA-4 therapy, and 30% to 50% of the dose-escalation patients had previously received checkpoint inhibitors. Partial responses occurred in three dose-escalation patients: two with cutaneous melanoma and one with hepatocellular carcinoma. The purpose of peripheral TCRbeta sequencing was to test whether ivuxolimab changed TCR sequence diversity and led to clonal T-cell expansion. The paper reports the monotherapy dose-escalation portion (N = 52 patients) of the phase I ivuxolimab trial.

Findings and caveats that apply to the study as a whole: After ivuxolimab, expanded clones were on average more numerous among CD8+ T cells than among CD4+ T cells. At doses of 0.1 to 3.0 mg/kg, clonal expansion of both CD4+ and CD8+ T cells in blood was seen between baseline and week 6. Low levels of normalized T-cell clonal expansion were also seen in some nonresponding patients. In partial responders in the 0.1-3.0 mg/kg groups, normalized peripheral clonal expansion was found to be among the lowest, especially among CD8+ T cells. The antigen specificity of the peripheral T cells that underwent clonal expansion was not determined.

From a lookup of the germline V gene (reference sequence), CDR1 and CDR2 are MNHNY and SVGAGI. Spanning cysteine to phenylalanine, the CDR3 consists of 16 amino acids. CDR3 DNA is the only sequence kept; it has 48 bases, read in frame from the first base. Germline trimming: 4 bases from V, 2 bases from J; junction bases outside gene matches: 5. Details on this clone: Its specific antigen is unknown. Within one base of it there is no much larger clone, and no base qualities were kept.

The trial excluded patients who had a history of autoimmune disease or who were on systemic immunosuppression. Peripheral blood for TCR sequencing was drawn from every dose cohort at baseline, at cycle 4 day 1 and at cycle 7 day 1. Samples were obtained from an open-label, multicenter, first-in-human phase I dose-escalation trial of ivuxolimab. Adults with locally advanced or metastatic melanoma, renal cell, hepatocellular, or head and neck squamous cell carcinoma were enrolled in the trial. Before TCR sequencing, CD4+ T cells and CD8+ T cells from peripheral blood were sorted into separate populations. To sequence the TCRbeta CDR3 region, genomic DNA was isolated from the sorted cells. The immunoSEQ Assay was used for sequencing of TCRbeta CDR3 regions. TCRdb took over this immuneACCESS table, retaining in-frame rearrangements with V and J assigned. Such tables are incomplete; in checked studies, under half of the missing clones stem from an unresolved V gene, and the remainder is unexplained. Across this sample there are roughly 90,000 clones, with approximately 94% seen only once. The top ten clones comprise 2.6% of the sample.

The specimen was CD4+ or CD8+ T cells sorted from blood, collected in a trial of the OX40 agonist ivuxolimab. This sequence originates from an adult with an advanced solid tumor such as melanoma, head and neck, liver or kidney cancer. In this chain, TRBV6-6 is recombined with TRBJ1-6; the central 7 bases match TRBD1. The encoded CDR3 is CASSFRGVTYNSPLHF. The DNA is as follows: TGTGCCAGCAGTTTCAGGGGGGTGACCTATAATTCACCCCTCCACTTT.